The next 12 T cell receptor beta chains were all read from a single sample in a study of cytomegalovirus exposure and HLA in healthy donors (dated by TCRdb to 2016 to 2017). The library was obtained by the immunoSEQ multiplex PCR assay. For the multiplex PCR, a mixture combining 60 forward primers for TCR Vbeta segments and 13 reverse primers for TCR Jbeta segments was used. Sourced from immuneACCESS, this table was stored by TCRdb with only in-frame sequences that have V and J called. A share of the clones is absent; for the studies checked, an unresolved V gene accounts for under half, and the remainder has no known explanation. The sample profile shows approximately 150,000 clones; about four fifths of them were found once. The ten largest clonotypes hold around 6.3% of the sample. Sample: PBMCs. The receptor set was obtained from a man aged 45-65 years in good health and CMV-seropositive.

The chain links TRBV2 to TRBJ1-4; TRBD1 agrees at 8 bases. Germline V gene sequence: CDR1 SNHLY, CDR2 FYNNEI. The V gene end was trimmed by 8 bases and the J gene end by 7 bases; junction bases not matched to a gene: 3. This CDR3 is 12 amino acids long. The CDR3 reads CASGDRGEKLFF. The DNA for the CDR3 is TGTGCCAGCGGAGACAGGGGTGAAAAACTGTTTTTT.

The genes are TRBV6-1 and TRBJ2-1; D gene unclear. Germline V gene data show CDR1 as MNHNS and CDR2 as SASEGT. Trimming stripped 5 bases from V and 6 bases from J, with 11 bases between. The CDR3 contains 13 residues. The CDR3, as DNA: TGTGCCAGCAGTACATCCCCGGGCAATGAGCAGTTCTTC. Encoded protein: CASSTSPGNEQFF.

This rearrangement joins TRBV5-8 to TRBJ2-7, with 11 bases aligning to TRBD2. This CDR3 comprises 15 residues. Losses at the gene ends were 6 bases for V and 5 bases for J; bases not matched to a gene: 10. The germline V gene encodes CDR1 SGHTS and CDR2 YDEGEE. CDR3 in DNA: TGTGCCAGCAACACGCTGGGACTAGCGGTCGACGAGCAGTACTTC. Protein: CASNTLGLAVDEQYF.

This chain links TRBV27 with TRBJ1-6; maybe TRBD1 (5 bases). The germline V gene has CDR1 MNHEY and CDR2 SMNVEV (reference sequence). This CDR3 has 16 amino acids. Trimming removed 3 bases at V and 3 bases at J, with 12 bases between. The CDR3 region is CASSFRDSLYNSPLHF. The CDR3 DNA sequence: TGTGCCAGCAGTTTTCGAGACAGCCTCTATAATTCACCCCTCCACTTT.

V usage is TRBV28 and J usage is TRBJ1-2; D perhaps matches TRBD1 (6 bases). Trimming shortened V by 6 bases and J by 4 bases, and 15 bases separated the two germline ends. This CDR3 is 14 amino acids long. CDR1 is MDHEN, CDR2 SYDVKM, per germline. CDR3 region: CASSSQGRGYGYTF. In DNA form, the CDR3 reads TGTGCCAGCAGCTCTCAGGGGCGAGGCTATGGCTACACCTTC.

V gene TRBV5-1 combines with J gene TRBJ1-5; D ambiguous. The CDR3 runs 13 residues. Germline V gives CDR1 SGHRS, CDR2 YFSETQ. V lost 0 bases, J lost 4 bases, and 5 bases lay in between. CDR3 nucleotides: TGCGCCAGCAGCTTGGACGGGAATCAGCCCCAGCATTTT. Translating gives CASSLDGNQPQHF.

This chain connects TRBV30 to TRBJ2-1, with TRBD2 matching 13 bases. With V trimmed by 5 bases and J by 9 bases, 10 bases remained unmatched. Germline lookup yields CDR1 GTSNPN and CDR2 SVGIG (reference sequence). The CDR3 contains 15 residues. Here the CDR3 reads CAWRMGLAGSIEQFF. The CDR3 nucleotides are TGTGCCTGGCGGATGGGACTAGCGGGAAGTATTGAGCAGTTCTTC.

This chain links TRBV28 with TRBJ2-3, with 16 positions matching TRBD2. Unmatched junction bases numbered 10, after V lost 6 bases and J lost 1 base. The CDR3 is 19 residues long. Germline lookup yields CDR1 MDHEN and CDR2 SYDVKM. CDR3 nucleotide sequence: TGTGCCAGCAGGAGAGGGGGACTAGCGGGAGGGCCGGGCACAGATACGCAGTATTTT. This encodes CASRRGGLAGGPGTDTQYF. The whole variable domain, remainder taken from reference TRBV28 and TRBJ2-3, is DVKVTQSSRYLVKRTGEKVFLECVQDMDHENMFWYRQDPGLGLRLIYFSYDVKMKEKGDIPEGYSVSREKKERFSLILESASTNQTSMYLCASRRGGLAGGPGTDTQYFGPGTRLTVL.

This clone was counted between two and nine times. The chain has TRBV29-1 and TRBJ2-2, with D perhaps TRBD1 (5 bases). Germline CDR1 is SQVTM and CDR2 is ANQGSEA. The CDR3 is made up of 13 amino acids. The V end lost 3 bases, the J end lost 4 bases, and 9 bases lay between the germline ends. This CDR3 reads CSVDSGSTGELFF. DNA of the CDR3: TGCAGCGTTGATTCAGGGTCCACCGGGGAGCTGTTTTTT.

V is TRBV4-1 and J is TRBJ2-3; 9 nucleotides match TRBD2. Germline lookup yields CDR1 MGHRA and CDR2 YSYEKL. V trimming: 6 bases; J trimming: 1 base; junction bases outside the gene matches: 8. The CDR3 has 16 residues. CDR3 sequence (DNA): TGCGCCAGCAGACAGGTTTTAGCGGGGGGCACAGATACGCAGTATTTT. Residues: CASRQVLAGGTDTQYF.

This clone was observed a single time. This sequence joins TRBV27 and TRBJ1-3, with 8 bases aligning to TRBD1. Germline values: CDR1 MNHEY, CDR2 SMNVEV (reference sequence). V gave up 5 bases and J gave up 3 bases; unmatched junction bases: 6. There are 15 residues in the CDR3. The CDR3 sequence: CASSPWTGFGNTIYF. The CDR3 DNA reads as TGTGCCAGCAGTCCTTGGACAGGGTTTGGAAACACCATATATTTT.

This clone was recorded once. The chain is built from TRBV2 and TRBJ1-2, with TRBD1 matching 8 bases. Germline CDR1 and CDR2: SNHLY and FYNNEI. V was clipped by 4 bases and J by 4 bases; unmatched bases: 5. There are 14 residues in the CDR3. CDR3 in DNA: TGTGCCAGCAGTGCCGCAGGGGGCTTCTATGGCTACACCTTC. Residues: CASSAAGGFYGYTF.